This T cell receptor (beta chain) was captured in a study of cytomegalovirus exposure and HLA in healthy donors (TCRdb year 2017). Concerning the study at large: In an earlier analysis of several hundred of the donors, 276 Gb of sequence data and roughly 100 million unique TCR beta sequences from 150 million to 200 million T cells were reported. An early release that covered approximately 600 HLA-typed donors contained approximately 290 gigabases of sequencing data and tens of millions of unique TCR sequences. Among the approximately 420 genotyped donors, under 90% belonged to the genetic ancestry cluster associated with self-reported Caucasian donors. The study was designed to test whether signatures of past pathogen exposure could be identified by cataloging public T cell receptors. The study used immunosequencing to profile the T cell repertoires of 670 or so subjects and linked those repertoires to cytomegalovirus serostatus. Besides the first cohort of about 730 subjects, a separate validation cohort made up of 120 different subjects was used. To predict cytomegalovirus infection status, the study brought together high-throughput TCR immunosequencing, statistical association of individual TCRs with disease status, and machine learning. To study patterns of TCR occurrence, a later analysis re-analyzed previously published TCR beta repertoires from 650 to 750 donors and added high-resolution HLA genotyping. The later analysis used no new phenotypic data to find candidate immune exposures, relying instead on TCR beta sequences and their occurrence across donors. An earlier analysis of several hundred of the donors applied high-throughput TCR beta sequencing to assess whether each TCR beta V gene segment acted as functional or pseudogenic. Donor age, sex, ethnicity and CMV serostatus were collected together with the repertoire data. In a later genetic analysis, genome-wide SNP genotypes for about 65% of the 666 donors were used, and that subset was treated as a discovery cohort. Every repertoire in the discovery cohort had been generated on one and the same sequencing platform. Class I and class II HLA loci were covered by the typing at four-digit resolution. The number of typed donors differed by locus: about 629-630 for A, B, C, DRB1 and DQB1; roughly 510 for DQA1; about 600 for DPA1; and about 450 for DPB1. About five DR-DQ haplotypes were handled as single units for association and clustering because linkage in the cohort was strong. Across approximately 420 genotyped donors of the cohort, an average of roughly 250,000 unique TCR beta nucleotide sequences per donor were sequenced, and roughly 17% of those sequences were non-productive.

The full study reports these points: A later analysis found that HLA-associated TCR beta chains were more clonally expanded and had lower generation probabilities than equally common non-associated chains. A further reported finding was that TCR beta sequences accurately predicted the HLA-A and HLA-B alleles for most subjects in the first cohort. Linkage disequilibrium might explain the correlated functional status among segregating V segments, but an unknown experimental factor could not be ruled out. Because counts were too low, about 17 rarely observed V segments, including chromosome 9 orphons, were excluded from the earlier analysis of around 640 of the donors. According to the authors, the approach could potentially be generalized to other disease states and immunological phenotypes. In the study, 164 TCR beta chains were listed as associated with cytomegalovirus. An association between a missense DCLRE1C variant and V-gene and J-gene trimming of TCR beta chains was found in a later genetic analysis and replicated in an independent cohort. When HLA alleles, especially DR and DQ, strongly co-occurred, TCR associations were difficult to assign to individual alleles. Three of the identified cytomegalovirus-associated TCR beta chains were confirmed in vitro to be specific for cytomegalovirus antigens. In this cohort, only TCR beta chains were sequenced, and detectable features were limited by the absence of alpha or paired-chain data. According to a later genetic analysis, donors in an Asian-associated ancestry cluster had fewer N-insertions in productive TCRs than the approximately 610-donor mean. Several of the top co-occurrence clusters appeared to be linked to parvovirus B19, influenza, CMV and Epstein-Barr virus, according to a later analysis. Immune exposure information for the cohort was limited to CMV serostatus. Most CMV-associated TCR beta chains appeared to be HLA-restricted in a later analysis, and the HLA associations seemed to be driven largely by CMV exposure. Presence/absence analyses assumed roughly uniform sequencing depth across donors, an assumption that may not hold. Broadly in line with IMGT annotations, most TCR beta V segments showed up in productive rearrangements about 90% or about 30% of the time in an earlier analysis of several hundred of the donors. Cytomegalovirus status was reported to be diagnosed by the classifier with high specificity and sensitivity in both the original and validation cohorts. Some IMGT-functional V segments, including TRBV6-2 and TRBV6-3, could not be distinguished by the 87-base-pair reads and were therefore excluded. Most TCR sequences were seen in very few donors, while some public TCRs were found in many individuals. A later analysis associated roughly 17,000 TCR beta sequences with specific HLA alleles at a false discovery rate of 0.05. A group of highly shared sequence variants was considered likely to be a technical artifact of the sequencing pipeline. Because some donors lacked HLA typing at each locus, the association tests relied only on the typed subset. In a later analysis, TCR association rates were found to vary across HLA loci, with the most associated TCRs seen for DRB1 alleles and the fewest for HLA-C alleles.

About this clone itself: Its target antigen remains unknown. The conserved closing phenylalanine or tryptophan is absent in this CDR3, likely reflecting a read error.

The library was generated by the immunoSEQ multiplex PCR assay. For the multiplex PCR, a mixture combining 60 forward primers for TCR Vbeta segments and 13 reverse primers for TCR Jbeta segments was used. The CDR3 region of rearranged TCR beta genes was amplified from genomic DNA by a multiplex PCR assay. The amplified TCR beta libraries were sequenced on the Illumina HiSeq System as 87-base-pair reads. Per the source publication's procedure: A later analysis counted tens of millions of unique TCR beta chains across the 666 repertoires, and 9 million to 14 million of these chains were shared by at least two donors. A nearest-neighbor algorithm error-corrected the raw reads and collapsed the reads into unique sequences, merging closely related sequences to remove PCR and sequencing errors. CDR3 sequences were aligned to IMGT reference sequences to assign V, D and J gene segments. For a sequence to be retained, at least a six-nucleotide match to both a V gene segment and a J gene segment was required. Rearrangements were classified as productive when the CDR3 lacked stop codons and remained in frame with V and J, and all other rearrangements were classified as non-productive. CDR3 was defined according to IMGT convention as the region running from the second conserved V-encoded cysteine to the conserved J-encoded phenylalanine. The earlier analysis of about 610 of the donors excluded sequences that lacked an unambiguous match to a single V gene segment. In an earlier analysis of about 590 of the donors, a V segment was called functional when productive rearrangements were above 56.7%, and segregating when the standard deviation between donors exceeded 5%. To diagnose cytomegalovirus status from the catalog of TCR beta chain sequences, a statistical classification framework was built. In a later analysis, TCR nucleotide sequences were compared against IMGT/GENE-DB human TR gene sequences so that V and J genes could be assigned. In a later analysis, CDR3 sequences and most-parsimonious VDJ recombination scenarios were assigned using the TCRdist pipeline. In a later analysis, each TCR beta chain was defined by its CDR3 amino acid sequence together with its V-gene family, and reads lacking a unique V-gene family were excluded. To address suspected cross-contamination and a sequencing artifact, a later analysis removed over 500 highly shared, low-generation-probability nucleotide sequences. A later analysis calculated a clonal expansion index for each public chain from normalized within-repertoire ranks of inferred template counts. A later analysis computed generation probabilities with a VDJ recombination model fitted to out-of-frame rearrangements, and checked the results against IGoR. A later analysis scored TCR-TCR, TCR-HLA and TCR-CMV co-occurrence with hypergeometric tests, applying a repertoire-size bias correction to TCR pairs. To estimate false discovery rates, a later analysis permuted the HLA or CMV assignments 20 times. In a later analysis, co-occurring TCRs were grouped using DBSCAN, and TCRdist sequence similarity was added for clustering within HLA-allele-positive subsets. For co-occurrence clustering, repertoires with fewer than 30,000 or more than 120,000 public chains were excluded, along with roughly 5 repertoires with anomalous nucleotide sharing. Here the immuneACCESS table is served through TCRdb, limited to in-frame sequences with V and J called. Missing clones are a known gap in these copies; in checked studies unresolved V genes cover under half, and the rest lacks a known reason. V and J calls and clone size follow that table, whereas D and trimming were derived from the DNA. This sample gives around 160,000 clones in total; around 67% of them show up just once. The top ten clones comprise roughly 1.7% of the sample.

The cohort was made up of 650 to 700 healthy bone marrow donors. At the time of sampling, every cohort member was nominally healthy, though immune exposures that went unrecorded were likely present. The donor tested CMV seronegative, placing the donor among the 352 seronegative members of the cohort. Each donor provided a peripheral blood sample, and peripheral blood mononuclear cells were used for TCR beta sequencing. Genomic DNA was extracted from the blood cell samples with the Qiagen DNeasy Blood Extraction Kit. CDR1 and CDR2 are read off the germline V gene as KGHSH and LQKENI. The CDR3 sequence runs 13 residues, both termini included. The CDR3 DNA has 39 bases and is translated from base 1. Trimming removed 3 bases from V and 6 bases from J; the gene matches leave 3 bases unexplained.

The sequence was obtained from a woman aged 18-29 years in good health and CMV-seronegative. What was sequenced was PBMCs. The chain links TRBV18 with TRBJ1-2; TRBD1 lines up with 8 middle nucleotides. CDR3 region: CASSPTGANGYTL. At the DNA level, the sequence is TGTGCCAGCTCACCGACAGGGGCGAATGGCTACACCCTC.